The 29 T cell receptor beta chains listed next were all sequenced from one sample in a study of blood T cell repertoires in COVID-19. Sequencing was performed with immunoSEQ multiplex PCR; in TCRdb, only in-frame clones are kept and a portion is missing. The table includes just under 55,000 clones, roughly 87% detected once. Sequenced sample: peripheral blood. These receptors were taken from a woman aged 55 to 70 with acute or convalescent COVID-19.

J is TRBJ2-5 and V is TRBV7-9, with TRBD2 identical over 8 bases. The CDR3 runs 14 residues. J lost 2 bases, V lost 3 bases, and 2 bases had no gene match. Germline CDR1 reads SEHNR; CDR2 reads FQNEAQ (reference sequence). CDR3 loop: CASSFRGGQETQYF. As DNA, the CDR3 is TGTGCCAGCAGCTTCCGCGGGGGGCAAGAGACCCAGTACTTC.

The V call is TRBV5-1, the J call TRBJ1-3; unclear D gene. The germline CDR1 and CDR2 sequences are SGHRS and YFSETQ. Trimming took off 4 bases at V and 2 bases at J, with 10 bases between the two ends. This CDR3 contains 14 residues. CDR3 amino acids: CASSLSAAGNTIYF. The DNA for the CDR3 is TGCGCCAGCAGCCTAAGTGCGGCTGGAAACACCATATATTTT. The full variable domain, in which reference TRBV5-1 and TRBJ1-3 provide the parts outside the CDR3, is KAGVTQTPRYLIKTRGQQVTLSCSPISGHRSVSWYQQTPGQGLQFLFEYFSETQRNKGNFPGRFSGRQFSNSRSEMNVSTLELGDSALYLCASSLSAAGNTIYFGEGSWLTVV.

CDR3 residues: CASSVSGTGNYGYTF. In DNA, the CDR3 is TGTGCCAGCAGTGTGTCCGGGACAGGAAACTATGGCTACACCTTC. J is TRBJ1-2 and V is TRBV6-4; 8 positions agree with TRBD1. The V and J ends lost 4 bases and 2 bases, in that order; junction bases with no gene match: 6. Germline V CDR1 and CDR2: MRHNA, SNTAGT. CDR3 length: 15 amino acids.

In nucleotides, the CDR3 is TGCGCCAGCAGCCAAGACGGGTACTATGGCTACACCTTC. This gives the protein CASSQDGYYGYTF. This chain links TRBV5-1 with TRBJ1-2; D not resolved. CDR3 length: 13 residues. Per the germline V gene, CDR1 is SGHRS and CDR2 is YFSETQ. The V end was cut by 4 bases, the J end by 3 bases, with 10 bases between.

The rearrangement joins TRBV5-1 to TRBJ2-1, with 14 bases aligning to TRBD2. The CDR3 totals 15 residues. V was pared by 3 bases and J by 8 bases, with 4 bases of the junction left unmatched. The germline CDR1 and CDR2 sequences are SGHRS and YFSETQ. The CDR3 loop is CASSWGTSGSDEQFF. The CDR3 DNA reads TGCGCCAGCAGCTGGGGGACTAGCGGGAGCGATGAGCAGTTCTTC.

V and J are TRBV9 and TRBJ2-5; 7 bases line up with TRBD1. Germline CDR1 reads SGDLS; CDR2 reads YYNGEE. CDR3 length: 14 amino acids. Germline trimming cut 2 bases from V and 5 bases from J; bases unmatched to any gene: 6. The CDR3 loop reads CASSVNRGGETQYF. The CDR3 nucleotides read TGTGCCAGCAGCGTTAACAGGGGCGGGGAGACCCAGTACTTC.

The chain employs TRBV20-1 and TRBJ1-2; D possibly corresponds to TRBD1 (5 bases). The V gene lost 6 bases and the J gene lost 5 bases, with 10 bases spanning the gap. CDR1 and CDR2 from the germline V gene are DFQATT and SNEGSKA (reference sequence). This CDR3 has 11 amino acids. CDR3 in DNA: TGCAGTGCAATAGACAGATATGGCTACACCTTC. Protein: CSAIDRYGYTF.

This rearrangement joins TRBV2 to TRBJ2-2; D not certain. CDR1 is SNHLY, CDR2 FYNNEI, per germline. This CDR3 is built from 13 residues. The V end was cut by 7 bases, the J end by 7 bases, with 13 bases between. The CDR3 protein is CASTVRPDGELFF. The CDR3 nucleotides read TGTGCCAGCACAGTGCGGCCGGACGGGGAGCTGTTTTTT.

J is TRBJ1-4 and V is TRBV30; no definite D call. V lost 0 bases to trimming and J lost 5 bases, with 10 bases between them. The CDR3 has 14 residues. Germline CDR1 reads GTSNPN; CDR2 reads SVGIG (reference sequence). CDR3: CAWSVVSRNEKLFF. For the CDR3, the DNA is TGTGCCTGGAGTGTAGTCAGCAGGAATGAAAAACTGTTTTTT.

The genes are TRBV3-1 (or the pseudogene TRBV3-2) and TRBJ1-2; weak D call: TRBD1 (5 bases). CDR1 and CDR2 (germline): LGHDT, YNNKEL (reference sequence). CDR3 size: 14 residues. With 2 bases removed from V and 8 bases from J, the gap between germline ends came to 15 bases. CDR3: CASSQSEGISGYTF. CDR3 in DNA: TGTGCCAGCAGCCAATCGGAGGGGATTTCAGGCTACACCTTC.

J is TRBJ1-4 and V is TRBV30; D remains ambiguous. V was cut by 0 bases and J by 0 bases, with 5 bases left in between. Germline loops: CDR1 GTSNPN, CDR2 SVGIG (reference sequence). The CDR3 sequence is 14 residues long. The CDR3 here is CAWSVTATNEKLFF. CDR3 sequence (DNA): TGTGCCTGGAGTGTAACAGCAACTAATGAAAAACTGTTTTTT.

This sequence joins TRBV19 and TRBJ1-6; no definite D call. The germline V gene encodes CDR1 LNHDA and CDR2 SQIVND (reference sequence). This CDR3 contains 14 residues. Trimming removed 5 bases from V and 10 bases from J, with 15 bases in between. The CDR3 is CASSFASLNSPLHF. The CDR3, as DNA: TGTGCCAGTAGTTTTGCGTCACTCAACTCACCCCTCCACTTT.

The V gene is TRBV27, the J gene TRBJ2-2; 7 bases are a match to TRBD1. The CDR3 has 14 residues. V lost 8 bases to trimming and J lost 8 bases; unmatched junction nucleotides: 11. CDR1 and CDR2 (germline): MNHEY, SMNVEV (reference sequence). The CDR3 DNA reads as TGTGCCAGCTCCTGGGGGACAGTGGCTGGGGAGCTGTTTTTT. Translation gives CASSWGTVAGELFF.

J is TRBJ2-3 and V is TRBV5-4; no clear D gene. The V gene's germline CDR1 is SGHNT and CDR2 YYREEE (reference sequence). The V end lost 6 bases, the J end lost 5 bases, and 10 bases lay between the germline ends. The CDR3 consists of 12 residues. CDR3 protein: CASTSNRDTQYF. The CDR3 DNA reads TGTGCCAGCACCTCGAATAGAGATACGCAGTATTTT. The variable domain in full, completed from reference TRBV5-4 and TRBJ2-3, reads ETGVTQSPTHLIKTRGQQVTLRCSSQSGHNTVSWYQQALGQGPQFIFQYYREEENGRGNFPPRFSGLQFPNYSSELNVNALELDDSALYLCASTSNRDTQYFGPGTRLTVL.

The V and J genes are TRBV6-5 and TRBJ2-3; TRBD1 matches 9 bases. The CDR3 totals 15 residues. The germline CDR1 and CDR2 sequences are MNHEY and SVGAGI. Germline trimming cut 7 bases from V and 3 bases from J; bases unmatched to any gene: 8. The CDR3 reads CASTLLTGGTDTQYF. The CDR3 nucleotides are TGTGCCAGCACCCTCCTGACAGGGGGGACAGATACGCAGTATTTT.

The chain joins TRBV6-1 to TRBJ1-4; D gene uncertain. CDR1 MNHNS and CDR2 SASEGT come from the germline V gene. The CDR3 totals 14 residues. Trimming removed 2 bases at V and 8 bases at J, with 12 bases between. CDR3 DNA: TGTGCCAGCAGTGAATCTACAGCGGGAGAAAAACTGTTTTTT. Its protein is CASSESTAGEKLFF.

In this sample, this clone turned up a few times. The CDR3 sequence is CSVVDSGELFF. CDR3 nucleotides: TGCAGCGTTGTGGACTCCGGGGAGCTGTTTTTT. The chain is built from TRBV29-1 and TRBJ2-2; D might be TRBD2 (5 bases). V dropped 4 bases and J dropped 6 bases, with 6 bases sitting between them. The CDR3 is made up of 11 amino acids. CDR1 SQVTM and CDR2 ANQGSEA come from the germline V gene.

The V gene is TRBV18, the J gene TRBJ1-3, with D possibly matching TRBD1 (5 bases). The CDR3 covers 18 residues. The V gene lost 6 bases and the J gene lost 0 bases, with 21 bases spanning the gap. Germline V gives CDR1 KGHSH, CDR2 LQKENI. In DNA, the CDR3 is TGTGCCAGCTCCGACACCAGGGTACGGACCAGCTCTGGAAACACCATATATTTT. It translates to CASSDTRVRTSSGNTIYF. The whole variable domain, remainder taken from reference TRBV18 and TRBJ1-3, is NAGVMQNPRHLVRRRGQEARLRCSPMKGHSHVYWYRQLPEEGLKFMVYLQKENIIDESGMPKERFSAEFPKEGPSILRIQQVVRGDSAAYFCASSDTRVRTSSGNTIYFGEGSWLTVV.

This clone appeared once. The chain links TRBV6-5 to TRBJ2-4, with 8 bases that match TRBD2. Germline values: CDR1 MNHEY, CDR2 SVGAGI. The CDR3 is 14 amino acids. Trimming at V came to 10 bases and at J to 0 bases, leaving 5 bases not matched to a gene. CDR3 residues: CATKAGAAKNIQYF. The CDR3 DNA reads as TGTGCCACGAAAGCGGGAGCAGCCAAAAACATTCAGTACTTC.

V is TRBV3-1 (or the pseudogene TRBV3-2) and J is TRBJ2-5; 7 bases map to TRBD2. Per the germline V gene, CDR1 is LGHDT and CDR2 is YNNKEL (reference sequence). The CDR3 totals 16 residues. With V trimmed by 4 bases and J by 4 bases, 12 bases remained unmatched. Here the CDR3 reads CASSLGGASGTETQYF. The CDR3 DNA reads as TGTGCCAGCAGCCTCGGCGGGGCTAGCGGTACAGAGACCCAGTACTTC.

This chain uses TRBV14 with TRBJ1-1, with D possibly matching TRBD1 (5 bases). The germline V gene encodes CDR1 SGHDN and CDR2 FVKESK. V was cut by 1 base and J by 0 bases, with 12 bases left in between. This CDR3 region has 16 residues. Written as DNA, the CDR3 is TGTGCCAGCAGCCAAGCCGACAGAATCATGAACACTGAAGCTTTCTTT. Amino acid sequence: CASSQADRIMNTEAFF.

In this sample, this clone turned up a few times. The J gene is TRBJ2-5, the V gene TRBV3-1 (or the pseudogene TRBV3-2); a weak D match, TRBD2 (6 bases). Trimming took off 3 bases at V and 1 base at J, with 9 bases between the two ends. The CDR3 length is 14 residues. Germline assignment: CDR1 LGHDT and CDR2 YNNKEL (reference sequence). CDR3 DNA sequence: TGTGCCAGCAGCCAGCAGACTAGCCAAGAGACCCAGTACTTC. This codes for CASSQQTSQETQYF.

This rearrangement joins TRBV6-2 or TRBV6-3 to TRBJ2-5; 10 bases fit TRBD2. Trimming cost V 6 bases and J 3 bases; bases outside gene matches: 25. CDR3 size: 21 residues. Germline CDR1 MNHEY, CDR2 SVGEGT. CDR3 in DNA: TGTGCCAGCAGCTTCCCGCCAAGGGCTAGCGGGGGCCTGGCGCGAGAAGAGACCCAGTACTTC. It yields the protein CASSFPPRASGGLAREETQYF.

CDR3 protein: CASSPPGRTGELFF. The CDR3 DNA reads TGTGCCAGCAGCCCGCCCGGGAGAACCGGGGAGCTGTTTTTT. V and J are TRBV4-2 and TRBJ2-2, with D possibly being TRBD2 (6 bases). The CDR3 has 14 amino acids. V was cut by 4 bases and J by 5 bases, with 11 bases left in between. Per germline, CDR1 LGHNA and CDR2 YNFKEQ.

This chain connects TRBV6-8 to TRBJ1-2, with D possibly matching TRBD1 (5 bases). The CDR3 loop spans 12 amino acids. V dropped 5 bases and J dropped 8 bases, with 12 bases sitting between them. Germline assignment: CDR1 MNHGY and CDR2 SAAAGT. CDR3 protein: CASSQGGWGYTF. In nucleotides, the CDR3 is TGTGCCAGCAGTCAGGGCGGTTGGGGCTACACCTTC.

The CDR3 coding sequence is TGTGCCAGCAGTTTTGAGGGATATGGCTACACCTTC. Residues: CASSFEGYGYTF. The chain links TRBV28 to TRBJ1-2, with D unresolved. This CDR3 comprises 12 residues. The germline CDR1 and CDR2 sequences are MDHEN and SYDVKM. V lost 3 bases and J lost 5, with 7 bases in between.

V usage is TRBV2 and J usage is TRBJ1-4, with D hard to call. The germline V and J ends were trimmed by 6 bases and 4 bases, with 18 bases remaining between them. Looked up from germline, CDR1 is SNHLY and CDR2 is FYNNEI. This CDR3 is 16 amino acids long. This CDR3 is CASREKAGSFNEKLFF. The CDR3 DNA reads TGTGCCAGCAGGGAAAAGGCCGGGTCTTTTAATGAAAAACTGTTTTTT.

The J gene is TRBJ1-3, the V gene TRBV20-1; 9 nucleotides line up with TRBD1. The germline V gene encodes CDR1 DFQATT and CDR2 SNEGSKA (reference sequence). The CDR3 is 20 residues long. Unmatched junction bases numbered 20, after V lost 3 bases and J lost 2 bases. CDR3 protein: CSASIPAGTGSGSAGNTIYF. The CDR3 coding sequence is TGCAGTGCTAGTATTCCCGCCGGGACAGGGAGTGGCTCGGCTGGAAACACCATATATTTT.

The rearrangement links TRBV6-6 to TRBJ1-5; 7 bases are a match to TRBD1. The CDR3 runs to 15 residues. CDR1 MNHNY and CDR2 SVGAGI come from the germline V gene (reference sequence). The trim removed 2 bases at V and 3 bases at J, leaving 4 bases unmatched. This CDR3 is CASSYGGQHNQPQHF. CDR3 DNA: TGTGCCAGCAGTTACGGGGGACAGCACAATCAGCCCCAGCATTTT.